This record covers a single T cell receptor beta chain. This sample is drawn from a study of blood T cell repertoires in COVID-19. Study context: The study drew acute and convalescent COVID-19 samples from the United States, Italy and Spain. Nucleic acid was either cDNA or gDNA, and it came from T cells, B-cell-depleted T cells, or PBMCs.

The germline gives CDR1 SGHNT, CDR2 YYREEE (reference sequence). The length of the CDR3 is 16 residues. Germline trimming cut 3 bases from V and 5 bases from J; bases unmatched to any gene: 5. In the study's own analysis: Estimation of nucleated cell counts relied on the amplification of reference gene primers. Repertoires were generated with immunoSEQ multiplex PCR, while TCRdb's copy carries only in-frame clones and drops some. For V, J and clone size, that table is used; D and trimming come from the DNA. The sample lists about 30,000 clones, roughly 94% occurring once. This clonotype was obtained from a man aged 50 to 60 with active COVID-19. Sequencing input: peripheral blood. This chain joins TRBV5-4 and TRBJ2-1; 13 nucleotides line up with TRBD2. CDR3 in DNA: TGTGCCAGCAGCTCGGGGGGACTAGCGGGGCACAATGAGCAGTTCTTC. Protein: CASSSGGLAGHNEQFF.